This TCR beta chain came from a study of STAT3 mutations in large granular lymphocyte leukemia. Study summary: 40% of treated T-LGLL patients showed hematologic response to immunosuppression. General study findings and limits: Sampling intervals varied between patients and samples. A small but highly pathogenic clone may have been missed. At least one immunodominant TCR beta clonotype appeared in every T-cell large granular lymphocyte leukemia patient.

Average productive template count per sample was about 40,773. Here immunoSEQ multiplex PCR was the method, and the copy in TCRdb shows in-frame clones only, minus some. The data contain 17,000 or so clones, 92% of them seen just once; the ten biggest clones take up over 40%. To note about this clone: No antigen is known for it.

This CDR3 contains 17 residues. CDR1 WSHSY and CDR2 SAAADI come from the germline V gene. Trimming took 3 bases from V and 4 from J; bases not matched to a gene: 6. This clonotype originated in a man aged 55 to 70 with T-cell large granular lymphocyte leukemia. Some clones in this sample may be carry-over from other donors' samples. The chain employs TRBV10-2 and TRBJ2-3; 14 nucleotides align to TRBD2. Sequencing was carried out using peripheral blood mononuclear cells. The CDR3 sequence is CASSDARGLAGADTQYF. The CDR3 DNA reads as TGCGCCAGCAGTGATGCAAGGGGACTAGCGGGGGCAGATACGCAGTATTTT.